These 3 T cell receptor beta chains share one sample of origin, sequenced in a study of cytomegalovirus exposure and HLA in healthy donors. Researchers ran the PCR with 60 Vbeta and 13 Jbeta primers. Measured with immunoSEQ multiplex PCR; TCRdb has only the in-frame clones, and not every one. The sample records around 130,000 clones, around 83% being singletons. Material for sequencing was PBMCs. The source of these receptors is a girl aged 2-9 years in good health and CMV-seronegative.

The V gene is TRBV7-2, the J gene TRBJ1-5; 7 nucleotides match TRBD1. This CDR3 region has 15 residues. CDR1 SGHTA and CDR2 FQGNSA come from the germline V gene. V lost 3 bases and J lost 6; bases outside the gene matches: 8. The CDR3: CASSLKGARSQPQHF. The CDR3 bases are TGTGCCAGCAGCTTGAAGGGGGCTCGGAGTCAGCCCCAGCATTTT.

The CDR3 coding sequence is TGCGCCAGCAGCCCTGTCCCGGGACAGGGTAACTATGGCTACACCTTC. This encodes CASSPVPGQGNYGYTF. This sequence joins TRBV5-1 and TRBJ1-2; 9 bases agree with TRBD1. J lost 1 base, V lost 4 bases, and 8 bases had no gene match. There are 16 residues in the CDR3. Germline CDR1 and CDR2: SGHRS and YFSETQ.

This clone was observed a few times. CDR3 loop: CASSMRQGATYEQYF. Written as DNA, the CDR3 is TGTGCCAGCAGCATGAGACAGGGGGCTACCTACGAGCAGTACTTC. This rearrangement joins TRBV7-2 to TRBJ2-7, with TRBD1 matching over 10 bases. CDR1 and CDR2 from the germline V gene are SGHTA and FQGNSA. V shed 5 bases and J 2 bases; nucleotides not matched to a gene: 6. This CDR3 has 15 amino acids.